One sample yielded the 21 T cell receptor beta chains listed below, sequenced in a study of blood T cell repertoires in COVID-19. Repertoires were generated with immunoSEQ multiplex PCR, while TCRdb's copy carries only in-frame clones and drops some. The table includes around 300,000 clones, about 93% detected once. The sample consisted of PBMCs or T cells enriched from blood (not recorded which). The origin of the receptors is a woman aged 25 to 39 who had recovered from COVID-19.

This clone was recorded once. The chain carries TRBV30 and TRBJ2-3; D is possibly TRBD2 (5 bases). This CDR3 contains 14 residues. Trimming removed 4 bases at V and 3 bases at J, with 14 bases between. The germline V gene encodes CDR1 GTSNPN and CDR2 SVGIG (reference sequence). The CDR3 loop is CAWNPGKMTDTQYF. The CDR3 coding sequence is TGTGCCTGGAACCCGGGAAAGATGACAGATACGCAGTATTTT.

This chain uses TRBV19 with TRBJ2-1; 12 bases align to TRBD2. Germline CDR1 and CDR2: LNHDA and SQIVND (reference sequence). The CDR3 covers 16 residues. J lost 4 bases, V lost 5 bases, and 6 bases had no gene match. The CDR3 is CASSETSGSPYNEQFF. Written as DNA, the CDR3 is TGTGCCAGTAGTGAGACTAGCGGGAGTCCTTACAATGAGCAGTTCTTC.

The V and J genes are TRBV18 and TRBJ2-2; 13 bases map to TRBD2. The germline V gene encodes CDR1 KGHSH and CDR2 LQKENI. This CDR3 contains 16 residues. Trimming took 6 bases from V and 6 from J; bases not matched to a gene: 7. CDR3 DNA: TGTGCCAGCTCCCTAAGGACTAGCGGGAGTCCCGGGGAGCTGTTTTTT. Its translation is CASSLRTSGSPGELFF.

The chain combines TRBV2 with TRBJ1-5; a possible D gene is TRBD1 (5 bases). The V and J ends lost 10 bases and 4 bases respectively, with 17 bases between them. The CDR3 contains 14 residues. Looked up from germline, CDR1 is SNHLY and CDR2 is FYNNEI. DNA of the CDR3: TGTGCCACCTCGCCGCCCCCAGGGAATCAGCCCCAGCATTTT. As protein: CATSPPPGNQPQHF.

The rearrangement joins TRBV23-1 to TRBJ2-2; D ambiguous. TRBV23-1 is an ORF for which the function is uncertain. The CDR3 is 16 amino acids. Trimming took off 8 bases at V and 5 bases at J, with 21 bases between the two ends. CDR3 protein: CASHRNRYPMTGELFF. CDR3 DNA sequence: TGCGCCAGCCACCGAAACAGATACCCGATGACCGGGGAGCTGTTTTTT.

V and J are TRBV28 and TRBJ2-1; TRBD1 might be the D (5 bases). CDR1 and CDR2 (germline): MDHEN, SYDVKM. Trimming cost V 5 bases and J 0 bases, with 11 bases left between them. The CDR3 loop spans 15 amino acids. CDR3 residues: CASSRQPFSYNEQFF. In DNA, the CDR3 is TGTGCCAGCAGTCGACAGCCTTTCTCCTACAATGAGCAGTTCTTC.

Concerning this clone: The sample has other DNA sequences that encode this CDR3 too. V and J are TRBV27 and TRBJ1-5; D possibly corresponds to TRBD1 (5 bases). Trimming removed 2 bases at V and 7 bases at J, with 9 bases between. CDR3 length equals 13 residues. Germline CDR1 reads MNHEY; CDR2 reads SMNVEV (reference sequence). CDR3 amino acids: CASSLGQGQPQHF. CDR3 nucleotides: TGTGCCAGCAGTTTAGGGCAGGGACAGCCCCAGCATTTT.

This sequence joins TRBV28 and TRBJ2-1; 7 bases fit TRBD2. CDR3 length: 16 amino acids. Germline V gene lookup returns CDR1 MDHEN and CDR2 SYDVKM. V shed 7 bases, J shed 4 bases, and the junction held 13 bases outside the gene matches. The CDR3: CASTQIGWEGYNEQFF. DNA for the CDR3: TGTGCCAGCACCCAAATCGGGTGGGAGGGATACAATGAGCAGTTCTTC.

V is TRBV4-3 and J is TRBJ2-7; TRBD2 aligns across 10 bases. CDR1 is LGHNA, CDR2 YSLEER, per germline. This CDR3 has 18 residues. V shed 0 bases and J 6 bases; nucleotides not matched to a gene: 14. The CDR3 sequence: CASSQDPLGAGGPVEQYF. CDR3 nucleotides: TGCGCCAGCAGCCAAGATCCCCTCGGAGCGGGAGGGCCCGTCGAGCAGTACTTC.

The CDR3 region is CASSSPQRRGTEYYEQYF. The DNA for the CDR3 is TGTGCCAGCAGCTCCCCTCAACGCCGGGGGACAGAATACTACGAGCAGTACTTC. V and J are TRBV7-9 and TRBJ2-7; a weak D match, TRBD1 (7 bases). V lost 4 bases and J 3 bases, leaving 25 bases between the germline ends. The CDR3 length is 18 residues. Germline lookup yields CDR1 SEHNR and CDR2 FQNEAQ (reference sequence).

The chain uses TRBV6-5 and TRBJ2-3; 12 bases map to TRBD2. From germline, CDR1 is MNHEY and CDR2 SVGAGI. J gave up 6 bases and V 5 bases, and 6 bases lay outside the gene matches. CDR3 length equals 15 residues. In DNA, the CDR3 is TGTGCCAGCAGTCCTCTAGCGGGAGGGGTGGATACGCAGTATTTT. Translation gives CASSPLAGGVDTQYF.

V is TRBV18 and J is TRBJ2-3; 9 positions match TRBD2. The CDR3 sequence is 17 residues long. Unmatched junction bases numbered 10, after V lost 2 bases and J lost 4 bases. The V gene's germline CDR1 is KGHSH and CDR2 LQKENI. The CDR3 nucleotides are TGTGCCAGCTCACCAAGGGATAGCGGGAGTTCGCCAGATACGCAGTATTTT. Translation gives CASSPRDSGSSPDTQYF.

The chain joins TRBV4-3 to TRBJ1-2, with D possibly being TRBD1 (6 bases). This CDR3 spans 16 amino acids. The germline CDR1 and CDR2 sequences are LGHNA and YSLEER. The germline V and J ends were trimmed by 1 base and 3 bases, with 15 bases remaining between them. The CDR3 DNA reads TGCGCCAGCAGCCAAGGACTTCAGGGGAATGACTATGGCTACACCTTC. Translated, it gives CASSQGLQGNDYGYTF.

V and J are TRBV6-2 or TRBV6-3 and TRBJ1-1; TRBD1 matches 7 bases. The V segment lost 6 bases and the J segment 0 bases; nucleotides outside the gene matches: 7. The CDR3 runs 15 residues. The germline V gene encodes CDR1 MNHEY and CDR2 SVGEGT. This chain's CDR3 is CASRPRDSLNTEAFF. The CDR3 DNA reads TGTGCCAGCAGGCCTCGGGACAGCTTGAACACTGAAGCTTTCTTT.

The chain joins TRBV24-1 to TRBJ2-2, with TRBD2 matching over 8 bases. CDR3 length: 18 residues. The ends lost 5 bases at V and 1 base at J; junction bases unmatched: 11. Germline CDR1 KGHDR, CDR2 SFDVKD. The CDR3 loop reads CATSGPGGTSGNTGELFF. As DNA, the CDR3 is TGTGCCACCAGTGGACCGGGGGGCACTAGCGGGAACACCGGGGAGCTGTTTTTT.

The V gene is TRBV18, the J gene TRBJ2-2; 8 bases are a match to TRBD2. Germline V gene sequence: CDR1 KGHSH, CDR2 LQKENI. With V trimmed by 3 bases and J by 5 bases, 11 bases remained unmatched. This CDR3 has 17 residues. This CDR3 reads CASSPGLVLPGTGELFF. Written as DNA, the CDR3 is TGTGCCAGCTCACCGGGACTAGTGCTCCCGGGGACCGGGGAGCTGTTTTTT.

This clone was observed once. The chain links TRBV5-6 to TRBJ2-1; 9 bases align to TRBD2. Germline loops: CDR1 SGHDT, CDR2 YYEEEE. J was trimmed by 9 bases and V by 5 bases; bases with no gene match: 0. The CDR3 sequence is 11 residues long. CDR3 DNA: TGTGCCAGCAGACTAGCGGGTGAGCAGTTCTTC. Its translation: CASRLAGEQFF.

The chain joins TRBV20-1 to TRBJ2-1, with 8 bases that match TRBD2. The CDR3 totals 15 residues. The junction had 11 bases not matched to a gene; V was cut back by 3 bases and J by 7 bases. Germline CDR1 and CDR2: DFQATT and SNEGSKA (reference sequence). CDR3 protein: CSASERESASNEQFF. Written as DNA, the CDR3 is TGCAGTGCTAGTGAGCGGGAGTCAGCTTCAAATGAGCAGTTCTTC.

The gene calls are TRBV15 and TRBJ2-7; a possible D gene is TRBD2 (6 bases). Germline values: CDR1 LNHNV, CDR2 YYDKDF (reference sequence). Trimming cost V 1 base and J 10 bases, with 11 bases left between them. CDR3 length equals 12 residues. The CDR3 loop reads CATSRVREVQYF. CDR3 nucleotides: TGTGCCACCAGCAGAGTTAGGGAGGTACAGTACTTC. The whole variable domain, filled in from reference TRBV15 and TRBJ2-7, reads DAMVIQNPRYQVTQFGKPVTLSCSQTLNHNVMYWYQQKSSQAPKLLFHYYDKDFNNEADTPDNFQSRRPNTSFCFLDIRSPGLGDTAMYLCATSRVREVQYFGPGTRLTVT.

CDR3 in amino acids: CASGLGGPNYGYTF. The DNA of the CDR3 is TGTGCTAGTGGTTTGGGCGGGCCAAACTATGGCTACACCTTC. This sequence joins TRBV12-5 and TRBJ1-2; no clear D. CDR1 LGHNT and CDR2 FRNRAP come from the germline V gene. This CDR3 region has 14 residues. V lost 1 base, J lost 2 bases, and 8 bases lay in between.

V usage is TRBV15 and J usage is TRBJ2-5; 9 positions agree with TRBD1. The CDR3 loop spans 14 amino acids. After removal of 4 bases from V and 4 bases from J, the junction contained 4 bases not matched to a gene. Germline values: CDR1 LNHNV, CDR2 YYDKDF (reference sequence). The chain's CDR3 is CATSIDRGSETQYF. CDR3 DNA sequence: TGTGCCACCAGCATCGACAGGGGGTCAGAGACCCAGTACTTC.